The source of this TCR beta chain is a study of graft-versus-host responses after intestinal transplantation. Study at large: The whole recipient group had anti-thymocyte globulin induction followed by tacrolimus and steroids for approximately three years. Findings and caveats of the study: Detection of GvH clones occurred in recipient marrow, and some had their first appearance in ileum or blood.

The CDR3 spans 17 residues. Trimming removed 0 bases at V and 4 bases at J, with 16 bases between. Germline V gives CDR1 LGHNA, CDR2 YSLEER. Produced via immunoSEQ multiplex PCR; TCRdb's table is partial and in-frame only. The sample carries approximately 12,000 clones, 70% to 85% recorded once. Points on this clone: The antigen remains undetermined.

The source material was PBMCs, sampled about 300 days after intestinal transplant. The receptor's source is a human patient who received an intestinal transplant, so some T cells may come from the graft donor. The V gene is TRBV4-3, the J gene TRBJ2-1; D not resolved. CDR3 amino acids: CASSQDTWARRYNEQFF. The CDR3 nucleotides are TGCGCCAGCAGCCAAGATACATGGGCTAGAAGGTACAATGAGCAGTTCTTC.